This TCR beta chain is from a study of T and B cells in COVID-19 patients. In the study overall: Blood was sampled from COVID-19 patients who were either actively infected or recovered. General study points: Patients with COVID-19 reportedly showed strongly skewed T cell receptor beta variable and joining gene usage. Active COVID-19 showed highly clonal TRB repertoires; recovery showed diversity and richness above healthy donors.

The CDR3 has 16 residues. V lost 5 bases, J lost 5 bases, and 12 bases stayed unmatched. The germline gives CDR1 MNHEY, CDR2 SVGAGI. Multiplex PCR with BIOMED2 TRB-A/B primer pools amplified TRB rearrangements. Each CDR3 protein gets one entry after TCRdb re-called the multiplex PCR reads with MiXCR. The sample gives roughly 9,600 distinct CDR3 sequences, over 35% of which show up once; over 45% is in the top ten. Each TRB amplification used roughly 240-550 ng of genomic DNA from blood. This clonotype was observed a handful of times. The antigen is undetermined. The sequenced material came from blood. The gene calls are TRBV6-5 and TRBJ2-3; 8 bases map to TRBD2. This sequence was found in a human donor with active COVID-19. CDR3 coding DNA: TGTGCCAGCAGTCCCGGGGGGGCGAGGGGACGAGATACGCAGTATTTT. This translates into CASSPGGARGRDTQYF.